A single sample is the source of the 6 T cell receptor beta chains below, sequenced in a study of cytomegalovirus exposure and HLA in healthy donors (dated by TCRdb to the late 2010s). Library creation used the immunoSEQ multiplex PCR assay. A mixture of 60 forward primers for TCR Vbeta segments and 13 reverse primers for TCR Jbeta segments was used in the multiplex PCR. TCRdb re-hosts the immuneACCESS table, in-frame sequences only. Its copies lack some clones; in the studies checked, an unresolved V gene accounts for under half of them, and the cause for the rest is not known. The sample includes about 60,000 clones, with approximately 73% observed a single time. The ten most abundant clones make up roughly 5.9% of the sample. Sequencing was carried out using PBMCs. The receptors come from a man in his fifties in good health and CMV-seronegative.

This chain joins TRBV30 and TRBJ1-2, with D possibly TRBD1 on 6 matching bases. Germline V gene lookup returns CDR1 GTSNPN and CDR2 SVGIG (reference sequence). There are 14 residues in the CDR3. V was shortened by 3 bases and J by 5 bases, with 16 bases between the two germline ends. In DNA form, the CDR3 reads TGTGCCTGGAGACACCCGGGGGGCCGGTATGGCTACACCTTC. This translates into CAWRHPGGRYGYTF.

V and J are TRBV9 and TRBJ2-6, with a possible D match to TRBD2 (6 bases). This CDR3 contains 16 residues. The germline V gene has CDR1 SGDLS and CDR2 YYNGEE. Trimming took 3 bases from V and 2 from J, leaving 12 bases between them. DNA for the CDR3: TGTGCCAGCAGCGCCCTTCGCGGGACTGGGGCCAACGTCCTGACTTTC. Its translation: CASSALRGTGANVLTF. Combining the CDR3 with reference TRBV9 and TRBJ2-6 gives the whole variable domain DSGVTQTPKHLITATGQRVTLRCSPRSGDLSVYWYQQSLDQGLQFLIQYYNGEERAKGNILERFSAQQFPDLHSELNLSSLELGDSALYFCASSALRGTGANVLTFGAGSRLTVL.

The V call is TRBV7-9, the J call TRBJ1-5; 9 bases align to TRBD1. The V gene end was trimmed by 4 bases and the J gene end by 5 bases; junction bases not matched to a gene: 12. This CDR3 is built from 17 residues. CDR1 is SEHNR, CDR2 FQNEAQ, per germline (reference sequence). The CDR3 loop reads CASSSTGTGLQYQPQHF. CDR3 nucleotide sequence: TGTGCCAGCAGCTCAACCGGGACAGGGTTACAATATCAGCCCCAGCATTTT.

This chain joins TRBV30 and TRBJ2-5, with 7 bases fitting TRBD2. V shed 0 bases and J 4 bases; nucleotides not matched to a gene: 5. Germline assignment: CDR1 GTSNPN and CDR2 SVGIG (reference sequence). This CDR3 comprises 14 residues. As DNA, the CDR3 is TGTGCCTGGAGTGTCCGGGGGGAGGCAGAGACCCAGTACTTC. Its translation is CAWSVRGEAETQYF.

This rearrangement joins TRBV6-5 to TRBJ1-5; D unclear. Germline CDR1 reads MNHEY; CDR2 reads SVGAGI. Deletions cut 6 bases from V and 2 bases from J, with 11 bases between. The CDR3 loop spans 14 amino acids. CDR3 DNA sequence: TGTGCCAGCAGCAACGCGGCAGGCAATCAGCCCCAGCATTTT. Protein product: CASSNAAGNQPQHF.

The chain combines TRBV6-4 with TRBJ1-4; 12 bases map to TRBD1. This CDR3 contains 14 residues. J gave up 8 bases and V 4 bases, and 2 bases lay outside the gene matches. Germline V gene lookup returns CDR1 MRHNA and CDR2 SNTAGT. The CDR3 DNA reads TGTGCCAGCAGTGCCGGGACAGGGGGCGAAAAACTGTTTTTT. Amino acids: CASSAGTGGEKLFF.